What follows describes a single TCR beta chain. Using immunoSEQ multiplex PCR, the repertoire was profiled, and TCRdb retains in-frame clones only, with some absent. Altogether just under 150,000 clones are present, about 88% being singletons, with the ten largest covering 15% to 20%. This sample is drawn from a study of radiation and T cells in renal cell carcinoma. CDR1 is LNHDA and CDR2 is SQIVND in the germline V gene (reference sequence). This CDR3 contains 14 residues. Trimming shortened V by 3 bases and J by 2 bases, and 9 bases separated the two germline ends. This sample's time point: blood 4 weeks post-SBRT, at nephrectomy. Sample treatment: 15 Gy SBRT to primary tumor, nephrectomy 4 weeks later. Nephrectomy followed 15 Gy stereotactic body radiation by 4 weeks.

The rearrangement uses TRBV19 and TRBJ2-3, with D tentatively TRBD2 (5 bases). The sequencing used blood, collected from a patient whose treatment included radiotherapy and nephrectomy. The clonotype originates from a woman between 50 and 59 years old with renal cell carcinoma. The CDR3 DNA sequence: TGTGCCAGTAGTATGGCTAGCATCACAGATACGCAGTATTTT. It is translated as CASSMASITDTQYF.